This T cell receptor (beta chain) was identified in a study of identical twins. TCRdb reprocessed the 5' RACE reads via MiXCR and lists one record per CDR3 protein. Counted here are approximately 260,000 distinct CDR3 sequences, about 8.3% occurring once; the ten biggest clones make up over 2.5%. This clonotype appeared a single time. As yet, its antigen is unknown. Study-level points and caveats: Models underestimated TCR alpha sharing (out-of-frame) in monozygotic twins. For out-of-frame beta sequences, excess twin sharing was weaker. Memory repertoires lacked the insertion deficit that abundant cord blood beta clonotypes showed.

Germline V gene sequence: CDR1 SGHDT, CDR2 YYEEEE. There are 14 residues in the CDR3. The V end was cut by 5 bases, the J end by 8 bases, with 17 bases between. This sample also belongs to another study, concerning yellow fever vaccine responses in identical twins. That paper adds: Twins' vaccine T cell responses were reported to seem partly convergent and partly personalized.

The sequenced material came from CD8+ T cells sorted from blood. This clonotype was sampled from a woman younger than 35 in good health. The chain employs TRBV5-6 and TRBJ2-1, with a tentative D call TRBD2 (5 bases). The CDR3 sequence: CASSFRPQADEQFF. The DNA of the CDR3 is TGTGCCAGCAGTTTCCGGCCTCAAGCGGATGAGCAGTTCTTC.